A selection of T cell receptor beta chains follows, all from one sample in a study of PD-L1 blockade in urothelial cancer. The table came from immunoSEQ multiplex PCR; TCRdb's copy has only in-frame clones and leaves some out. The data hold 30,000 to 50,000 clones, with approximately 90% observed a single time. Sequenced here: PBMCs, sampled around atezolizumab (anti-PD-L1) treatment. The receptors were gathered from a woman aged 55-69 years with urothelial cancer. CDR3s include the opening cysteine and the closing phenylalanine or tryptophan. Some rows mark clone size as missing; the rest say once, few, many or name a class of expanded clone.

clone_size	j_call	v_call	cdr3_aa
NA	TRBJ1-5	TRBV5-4	CASSSQPGTENQPQHF
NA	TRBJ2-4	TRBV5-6	CASSLASLKNIQYF
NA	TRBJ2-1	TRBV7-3	CASSLLGGGEQFF
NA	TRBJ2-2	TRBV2	CASSGQGANTGELFF
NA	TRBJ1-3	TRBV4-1	CASSPVPRQGKGGGNTIYF
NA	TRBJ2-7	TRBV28	CASSSIDSSYEQYF
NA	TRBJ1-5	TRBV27	CASSLARGEGNQPQHF
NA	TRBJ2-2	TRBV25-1	CASSVWTSGISGELFF
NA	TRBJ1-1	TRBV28	CASSFPGTGVVHEAFF
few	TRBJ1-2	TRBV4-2	CASSQDSGQGSYGYTF
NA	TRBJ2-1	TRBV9	CASSVSGGNNEQFF
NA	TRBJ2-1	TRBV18	CASTSGVARNEQFF
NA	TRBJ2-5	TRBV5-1	CASSRRTGQETQYF
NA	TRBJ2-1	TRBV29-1	CSVRDFDNEQFF
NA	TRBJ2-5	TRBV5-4	CASSLVGGRETQYF
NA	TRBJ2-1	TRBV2	CASSAVNEQFF
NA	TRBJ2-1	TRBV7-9	CASSLGQVTNEQFF
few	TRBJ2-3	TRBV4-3	CASSRTSGRAEDTQYF
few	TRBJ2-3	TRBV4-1	CASSQDRSGDTQYF
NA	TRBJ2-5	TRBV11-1	CASSFLAGFQETQYF
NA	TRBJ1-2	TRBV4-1	CASSTPGQGKRGYTF
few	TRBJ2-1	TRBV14	CASSHKDYWGYNEQFF
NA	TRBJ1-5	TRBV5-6	CASSLAGMPSNQPQHF
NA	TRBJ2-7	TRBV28	CASSSRVQVYEQYF
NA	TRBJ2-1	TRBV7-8	CASSPWTESYNEQFF
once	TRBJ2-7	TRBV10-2	CASSEWLADYEQYF
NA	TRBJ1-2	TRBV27	CASSAAGTGSYGYTF
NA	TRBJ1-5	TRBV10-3	CAISTGQGSNQPQHF
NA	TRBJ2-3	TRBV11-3	CASSSRTADTQYF
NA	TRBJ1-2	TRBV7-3	CASSRNPNRGQGGYTF
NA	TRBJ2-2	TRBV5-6	CASSLQRDYTGELFF
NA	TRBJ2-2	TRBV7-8	CASSPGVPGELFF
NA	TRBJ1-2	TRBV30	CAWIYGVFGYTF
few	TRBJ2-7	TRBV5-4	CASSPTRGEQYF
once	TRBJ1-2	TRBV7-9	CASSLAGQGLNYGYTF
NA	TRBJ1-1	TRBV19	CASRTEPRGAAFF
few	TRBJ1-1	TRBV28	CASSLWGGQNTEAFF
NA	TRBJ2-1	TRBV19	CASTQTSGSYNEQFF
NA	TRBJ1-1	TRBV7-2	CASSHTRTGGYTEAFF